This T cell receptor (beta chain) was profiled in a study of cytomegalovirus exposure and HLA in healthy donors. The donors were part of the validation cohort of 120 or so subjects. That cohort was separate from the first cohort, which comprised under 700 subjects. Study outcomes and limitations: First-cohort TCR clusters were later found to tend to co-occur in the 90 to 150 validation repertoires. The study recorded 150 to 200 TCR beta chains that were cytomegalovirus-associated.

For this clone: The antigen is not known.

The CDR3 covers 17 residues. CDR1 is SGHRS, CDR2 YFSETQ, per germline. The junction had 11 bases not matched to a gene; V was cut back by 0 bases and J by 5 bases. The data were produced by immunoSEQ multiplex PCR, yet TCRdb's version contains in-frame clones alone and is incomplete. The table has around 160,000 clones, 84% seen once; the top ten hold about 10%. The chain couples TRBV5-1 to TRBJ2-3, with TRBD2 identical over 8 bases. This receptor was taken from a man aged 30 to 45 in good health and CMV-seropositive. The specimen sequenced was PBMCs. For the CDR3, the DNA is TGCGCCAGCAGCTTGGGCCGGATTGCGGGAGGAGGAGATACGCAGTATTTT. Amino acids: CASSLGRIAGGGDTQYF. Variable domain in full (rest from reference TRBV5-1 and TRBJ2-3): KAGVTQTPRYLIKTRGQQVTLSCSPISGHRSVSWYQQTPGQGLQFLFEYFSETQRNKGNFPGRFSGRQFSNSRSEMNVSTLELGDSALYLCASSLGRIAGGGDTQYFGPGTRLTVL.